This record covers a single T cell receptor (beta chain). Antigen specificity is unknown. This clone may be a read error of a much larger clone one base away. TCR beta VDJ and CDR3 profiles were obtained from a genomic DNA template. TCRdb fed the reads into MiXCR, producing one record per CDR3 protein. The sample includes approximately 150,000 distinct CDR3 sequences, around 48% seen only once; the top ten take more than 0.85%. Those patients picked for sequencing had displayed CD8+CD57+ cell expansion on flow cytometry. Every one of the patients had aplastic anemia (severe, acquired). The data were taken from a study of CD8+CD57+ T cells in acquired aplastic anemia. Study summary: The mean DNA yield obtained from sorted CD4+ and CD8+ cells came to roughly 3.4 ug. General study results and limits: Sharing between patients and controls was observed for about 27 CD8+ CDR3 sequences.

Trimming shortened V by 4 bases and J by 4 bases, and 16 bases separated the two germline ends. Germline values: CDR1 KGHSY, CDR2 FQNENV. The CDR3 is made up of 15 amino acids. This clonotype was sampled from a human donor with aplastic anemia. The chain has TRBV16 and TRBJ1-1; TRBD1 might be the D (6 bases). Sequencing input: sorted CD4+, CD8+, or CD8+CD57+ T cells (not recorded which) from PBMCs. In DNA, the CDR3 is TGTGCCAGCAGCCCACTCCCGGTACAGGGCACTGAAGCTTTCTTT. Protein sequence: CASSPLPVQGTEAFF.